Below are 19 T cell receptor beta chains sequenced from a single sample in a study of T cell responses to AZD1222 COVID-19 vaccine. Here immunoSEQ multiplex PCR was the method, and the copy in TCRdb shows in-frame clones only, minus some. Of 150,000 to 200,000 clones in the sample, just over 90% are singletons; the top ten hold 1% to 1.5%. This material consisted of peripheral blood, taken 28 days after the second AZD1222 dose. The receptors originated from an adult who received the AZD1222 COVID-19 vaccine.

This chain links TRBV7-9 with TRBJ1-1, with 9 bases matching TRBD1. J gave up 10 bases and V 6 bases, and 12 bases lay outside the gene matches. The CDR3 totals 14 residues. Germline V gene data show CDR1 as SEHNR and CDR2 as FQNEAQ (reference sequence). The CDR3 region is CASSSGTGYEGAFF. In DNA, the CDR3 is TGTGCCAGCAGTTCCGGGACAGGGTACGAGGGAGCTTTCTTT.

This rearrangement joins TRBV29-1 to TRBJ1-2, with no clear D. CDR1 is SQVTM and CDR2 is ANQGSEA in the germline V gene. This CDR3 has 11 amino acids. Trimming removed 7 bases from V and 1 base from J, with 7 bases in between. The CDR3 loop is CSAVVNYGYTF. CDR3 nucleotides: TGCAGCGCAGTAGTTAACTATGGCTACACCTTC.

The chain carries TRBV6-2 or TRBV6-3 and TRBJ2-1, with D possibly matching TRBD2 (5 bases). The CDR3 spans 15 residues. Germline CDR1 reads MNHEY; CDR2 reads SVGEGT. Trimming removed 2 bases at V and 2 bases at J, with 10 bases between. The CDR3 protein is CASSYPGGPYNEQFF. The CDR3 nucleotides read TGTGCCAGCAGTTACCCAGGAGGCCCCTACAATGAGCAGTTCTTC.

This sequence joins TRBV28 and TRBJ1-3, with 8 bases fitting TRBD1. This CDR3 spans 15 amino acids. V shed 2 bases, J shed 7 bases, and the junction held 7 bases outside the gene matches. Germline CDR1 is MDHEN and CDR2 is SYDVKM. CDR3 in amino acids: CASSLGGQGGNTIYF. CDR3 coding DNA: TGTGCCAGCAGTTTAGGAGGACAGGGAGGGAACACCATATATTTT.

This chain joins TRBV28 and TRBJ1-3; TRBD1 might be the D (5 bases). This CDR3 spans 13 amino acids. V was clipped by 8 bases and J by 6 bases, with 14 bases between them. Per the germline V gene, CDR1 is MDHEN and CDR2 is SYDVKM. CDR3 DNA: TGTGCCAGCCGGGACCTCTTCCTAAACACCATATATTTT. Encoded protein: CASRDLFLNTIYF. Using reference TRBV28 and TRBJ1-3 for the parts outside the CDR3, the full variable domain is DVKVTQSSRYLVKRTGEKVFLECVQDMDHENMFWYRQDPGLGLRLIYFSYDVKMKEKGDIPEGYSVSREKKERFSLILESASTNQTSMYLCASRDLFLNTIYFGEGSWLTVV.

This chain joins TRBV7-9 and TRBJ2-7, with 14 bases lining up with TRBD2. The ends lost 7 bases at V and 1 base at J; junction bases unmatched: 9. The CDR3 consists of 17 residues. Germline assignment: CDR1 SEHNR and CDR2 FQNEAQ (reference sequence). The CDR3, as DNA: TGTGCCAGCACCAAAGGGACTAGCGGGAGTTGGTCCTACGAGCAGTACTTC. As protein: CASTKGTSGSWSYEQYF.

The chain combines TRBV5-1 with TRBJ2-5, with 10 bases fitting TRBD2. Germline V lookup: CDR1 SGHRS, CDR2 YFSETQ. Trimming took 0 bases from V and 3 from J; bases not matched to a gene: 14. This CDR3 is built from 19 residues. CDR3 protein: CASSLAPGGSGGREETQYF. The CDR3 bases are TGCGCCAGCAGCTTGGCCCCCGGCGGTAGCGGGGGGCGGGAAGAGACCCAGTACTTC.

DNA for the CDR3: TGTGCCAGCAGCATCGACAGGAACACTGAAGCTTTCTTT. It codes for CASSIDRNTEAFF. V and J are TRBV7-2 and TRBJ1-1; D is perhaps TRBD1 (5 bases). The CDR3 sequence is 13 residues long. V dropped 5 bases and J dropped 1 base, with 8 bases sitting between them. From germline, CDR1 is SGHTA and CDR2 FQGNSA.

This clone was seen just once. V gene TRBV5-4 combines with J gene TRBJ2-5; D remains unclear. The length of the CDR3 is 13 residues. Germline assignment: CDR1 SGHNT and CDR2 YYREEE (reference sequence). V was cut by 0 bases and J by 2 bases, with 5 bases left in between. CDR3 in DNA: TGTGCCAGCAGCTTGGACAGACAAGAGACCCAGTACTTC. Translated: CASSLDRQETQYF.

This sequence joins TRBV15 and TRBJ2-7; weak D call: TRBD1 (6 bases). This CDR3 contains 14 residues. The ends were cut back, 3 bases at V and 6 bases at J, with 15 bases in the middle. The germline gives CDR1 LNHNV, CDR2 YYDKDF (reference sequence). CDR3 residues: CATSRRQVTSEQYF. The CDR3 nucleotides read TGTGCCACCAGCAGGCGACAGGTAACCAGCGAGCAGTACTTC.

The chain employs TRBV5-1 and TRBJ1-4, with D perhaps TRBD1 (5 bases). Germline V gene data show CDR1 as SGHRS and CDR2 as YFSETQ. V was trimmed by 8 bases and J by 0 bases, leaving 17 bases between them. The CDR3 is made up of 16 amino acids. The CDR3 protein is CARRGREPATNEKLFF. CDR3 nucleotide sequence: TGCGCCAGACGGGGCAGGGAACCTGCAACTAATGAAAAACTGTTTTTT.

This clone was seen a few times. This chain joins TRBV7-6 and TRBJ1-2; D is undetermined. Trimming took off 0 bases at V and 6 bases at J, with 14 bases between the two ends. Germline CDR1 SGHVS, CDR2 FNYEAQ. The CDR3 length is 15 residues. The CDR3 nucleotides read TGTGCCAGCAGCTTAGCGCAGACCGGCCTGGATGGCTACACCTTC. Residues: CASSLAQTGLDGYTF. The full variable domain, with the rest looked up from reference TRBV7-6 and TRBJ1-2, is GAGVSQSPRYKVTKRGQDVALRCDPISGHVSLYWYRQALGQGPEFLTYFNYEAQQDKSGLPNDRFSAERPEGSISTLTIQRTEQRDSAMYRCASSLAQTGLDGYTFGSGTRLTVV.

This chain joins TRBV5-4 and TRBJ2-3; D is uncertain. In germline, CDR1 is SGHNT, CDR2 YYREEE (reference sequence). The CDR3 is 15 residues long. V was pared by 0 bases and J by 6 bases, with 14 bases between. CDR3 loop: CASSLESDPLDTQYF. CDR3 nucleotide sequence: TGTGCCAGCAGCTTGGAATCAGACCCACTTGATACGCAGTATTTT.

The CDR3 nucleotides read TGTGCCAGCAGCTTGGCATCCAGCTACGAGCAGTACTTC. It translates to CASSLASSYEQYF. V and J are TRBV5-6 and TRBJ2-7; D is unclear. The ends were cut back, 0 bases at V and 3 bases at J, with 7 bases in the middle. The CDR3 sequence is 13 residues long. Germline V CDR1 and CDR2: SGHDT, YYEEEE.

The rearrangement links TRBV27 to TRBJ2-7; 9 bases match TRBD2. This CDR3 spans 15 amino acids. V dropped 3 bases and J dropped 0; count of bases not matched to a gene: 3. Germline CDR1 and CDR2: MNHEY and SMNVEV (reference sequence). In DNA, the CDR3 is TGTGCCAGCAGTTTTTGGCGGGAGGGCTCCTACGAGCAGTACTTC. As protein: CASSFWREGSYEQYF.

J is TRBJ2-5 and V is TRBV7-8; 9 bases match TRBD2. Trimming removed 6 bases from V and 2 bases from J; junction bases left unmatched: 13. CDR1 is SGHVS and CDR2 is FQNEAQ in the germline V gene. This CDR3 region has 17 residues. The CDR3 coding sequence is TGTGCCAGCAGTATTAGCGGGAGTCGGCCGTGGCAAGAGACCCAGTACTTC. Translation: CASSISGSRPWQETQYF.

A few counts support this clone. The chain is built from TRBV2 and TRBJ1-3; D not certain. Trimming left V 7 bases short and J 4 bases short, with 20 bases between. There are 16 residues in the CDR3. Germline values: CDR1 SNHLY, CDR2 FYNNEI. This CDR3 reads CASIGVVTTAGNTIYF. CDR3 nucleotides: TGTGCCAGCATAGGAGTTGTTACTACCGCCGGAAACACCATATATTTT.

The V and J genes are TRBV19 and TRBJ2-7, with 8 bases aligning to TRBD1. The V gene's germline CDR1 is LNHDA and CDR2 SQIVND (reference sequence). The V gene end was trimmed by 3 bases and the J gene end by 0 bases; junction bases not matched to a gene: 7. This CDR3 spans 16 amino acids. The CDR3 DNA reads as TGTGCCAGTAGTATCGGGACAGGTCATCTCTCCTACGAGCAGTACTTC. It yields the protein CASSIGTGHLSYEQYF.

Written as DNA, the CDR3 is TGTGCCAGCAGCTTGGAGCAGGGAAACGAGCAGTACTTC. This encodes CASSLEQGNEQYF. The V gene is TRBV5-5, the J gene TRBJ2-7; D may be TRBD1 (5 bases). The V end lost 0 bases, the J end lost 5 bases, and 9 bases lay between the germline ends. CDR1 SGHKS and CDR2 YYEKEE come from the germline V gene (reference sequence). This CDR3 is built from 13 residues.